These 28 T cell receptor beta chains were sequenced from one sample in a study of T cell repertoires in cytomegalovirus infection. Their cognate antigens are unknown. A single record per CDR3 protein comes from TCRdb applying MiXCR to the reads. This table has a few hundred thousand distinct CDR3 sequences, just under 40% appearing once. The sample was cultured PBMCs, taken from culture after CMV antigen stimulation. These receptors all come from a human donor in good health (CMV status not recorded). Some clones in this sample may be carry-over from other donors' samples.

CDR3 in amino acids: CASSRDFNTGELFF. As DNA, the CDR3 is TGTGCCAGCAGCCGGGACTTTAACACCGGGGAGCTGTTTTTT. This chain links TRBV7-2 with TRBJ2-2; D is perhaps TRBD2 (6 bases). The length of the CDR3 is 14 residues. V lost 5 bases and J lost 2, with 9 bases in between. CDR1 is SGHTA, CDR2 FQGNSA, per germline.

This clonotype has a handful of counts. The chain employs TRBV7-6 and TRBJ2-2, with TRBD2 matching over 7 bases. The germline gives CDR1 SGHVS, CDR2 FNYEAQ. CDR3 length equals 15 residues. V lost 5 bases, J lost 6 bases, and 9 bases stayed unmatched. CDR3 bases: TGTGCCAGCAGCCCTAGCGGATTCCCGGCCGGGGAGCTGTTTTTT. Amino acids: CASSPSGFPAGELFF.

The chain combines TRBV20-1 with TRBJ2-1; D not resolved. The CDR3 is made up of 12 amino acids. Germline values: CDR1 DFQATT, CDR2 SNEGSKA (reference sequence). V was pared by 4 bases and J by 10 bases, with 14 bases between. CDR3 sequence: CSAIVTFEEQFF. The CDR3 coding sequence is TGCAGTGCTATTGTGACCTTCGAGGAGCAGTTCTTC.

The chain couples TRBV4-1 to TRBJ2-1, with TRBD2 identical over 11 bases. Germline V gene sequence: CDR1 MGHRA, CDR2 YSYEKL. J lost 7 bases, V lost 8 bases, and 4 bases had no gene match. The CDR3 is made up of 13 amino acids. This chain's CDR3 is CASWTSGLNEQFF. As DNA, the CDR3 is TGCGCCAGCTGGACTAGCGGGCTGAATGAGCAGTTCTTC.

As for this clonotype: This may arise from a read error, as a much more abundant clone is one base away. The chain has TRBV7-2 and TRBJ2-3; possibly TRBD2 for D (6 bases). Trimming stripped 5 bases from V and 5 bases from J, with 8 bases between. The CDR3 has 12 residues. Germline CDR1 is SGHTA and CDR2 is FQGNSA. The CDR3 region is CASSPGVDTQYF. The CDR3 bases are TGTGCCAGCAGCCCGGGGGTAGATACGCAGTATTTT. Using reference TRBV7-2 and TRBJ2-3 for the parts outside the CDR3, the full variable domain is GAGVSQSPSNKVTEKGKDVELRCDPISGHTALYWYRQSLGQGLEFLIYFQGNSAPDKSGLPSDRFSAERTGGSVSTLTIQRTQQEDSAVYLCASSPGVDTQYFGPGTRLTVL.

The rearrangement joins TRBV6-2 or TRBV6-3 to TRBJ1-4; D call uncertain. The germline CDR1 and CDR2 sequences are MNHEY and SVGEGT. Trimming left V 2 bases short and J 4 bases short, with 17 bases between. The CDR3 spans 17 residues. The CDR3 sequence is CASSYLIAAVGNEKLFF. The CDR3 DNA is TGTGCCAGCAGTTACCTAATCGCCGCAGTGGGTAATGAAAAACTGTTTTTT.

DNA of the CDR3: TGCGCCAGCAGCCTCGGCTTCAATGAGCAGTTCTTC. As protein: CASSLGFNEQFF. The V call is TRBV4-1, the J call TRBJ2-1; D is ambiguous. Trimming pared 4 bases from V and 6 bases from J, leaving 7 bases between. Germline V gene lookup returns CDR1 MGHRA and CDR2 YSYEKL. The CDR3 consists of 12 residues.

The rearrangement links TRBV7-8 to TRBJ2-7; D unresolved. The CDR3 totals 14 residues. Germline-derived CDR1 and CDR2 are SGHVS and FQNEAQ. Trimming stripped 2 bases from V and 5 bases from J, with 13 bases between. As DNA, the CDR3 is TGTGCCAGCAGCTTAAGAAGAGCCCGGGACGAGCAGTACTTC. It translates to CASSLRRARDEQYF.

The J gene is TRBJ1-4, the V gene TRBV7-4; the D is unclear. Germline CDR1 SGHVT, CDR2 SQSDAQ. Trimming removed 5 bases from V and 0 bases from J, with 10 bases in between. This CDR3 is 15 amino acids long. The CDR3 spells CASSPGGTTNEKLFF. The CDR3 nucleotides are TGTGCCAGCAGCCCCGGTGGTACAACTAATGAAAAACTGTTTTTT.

In this sample, this clonotype turned up a few times. The V and J genes are TRBV12-3 or TRBV12-4 and TRBJ2-1; 10 bases align to TRBD2. This CDR3 is 15 amino acids long. V dropped 6 bases and J dropped 3; count of bases not matched to a gene: 5. The CDR3, as DNA: TGTGCCAGCAGCTCTCCTAGCGGGGGCTACAATGAGCAGTTCTTC. Its protein product is CASSSPSGGYNEQFF.

The genes are TRBV7-2 and TRBJ1-2; D possibly corresponds to TRBD1 (5 bases). V was trimmed by 3 bases and J by 8 bases, leaving 16 bases between them. This CDR3 comprises 14 residues. Germline V gene lookup returns CDR1 SGHTA and CDR2 FQGNSA. CDR3 protein: CASSFAGRVEGYTF. For the CDR3, the DNA is TGTGCCAGCAGCTTCGCTGGCAGGGTAGAGGGCTACACCTTC.

The chain is built from TRBV7-2 and TRBJ2-5; D perhaps matches TRBD1 (6 bases). The CDR3 spans 14 residues. Germline V CDR1 and CDR2: SGHTA, FQGNSA. V was shortened by 3 bases and J by 2 bases, with 10 bases between the two germline ends. The CDR3 is CASSFRDIQETQYF. The CDR3 DNA sequence: TGTGCCAGCAGCTTCCGGGACATTCAAGAGACCCAGTACTTC.

The chain recombines TRBV12-3 or TRBV12-4 with TRBJ2-1; either TRBD1 or TRBD2 may fit D (6 bases each). Trimming pared 6 bases from V and 4 bases from J, leaving 19 bases between. The CDR3 consists of 16 residues. CDR3 loop: CASRGQLGEVYNEQFF. For the CDR3, the DNA is TGTGCCAGCAGGGGACAACTAGGGGAGGTTTACAATGAGCAGTTCTTC.

About this clonotype: A read error may be the cause here, since a much bigger clone is one base away. V gene TRBV7-2 combines with J gene TRBJ2-7; tentative D call: TRBD1 (5 bases). In germline, CDR1 is SGHTA, CDR2 FQGNSA. The CDR3 is 15 amino acids. Deletions cut 5 bases from V and 4 bases from J, with 18 bases between. This CDR3 is CASSQIMGPPYEQYF. The DNA of the CDR3 is TGTGCCAGCAGCCAGATCATGGGGCCCCCTTACGAGCAGTACTTC.

This clonotype was seen a handful of times. V usage is TRBV7-2 and J usage is TRBJ2-6; D is unclear. Germline V gene data show CDR1 as SGHTA and CDR2 as FQGNSA. Trimming removed 5 bases from V and 1 base from J, with 15 bases in between. CDR3 length equals 17 residues. The chain's CDR3 is CASSPFHLLSGANVLTF. The CDR3, as DNA: TGTGCCAGCAGCCCCTTTCATCTCCTTTCTGGGGCCAACGTCCTGACTTTC.

This clonotype was recorded a few times. The CDR3 protein is CASSADSQRSGLFF. The CDR3 nucleotides read TGTGCCAGCAGCGCGGACAGTCAAAGAAGCGGACTGTTTTTT. The rearrangement links TRBV7-9 to TRBJ1-4; tentative D call: TRBD1 (6 bases). The V and J ends lost 5 bases and 13 bases respectively, with 20 bases between them. The germline CDR1 and CDR2 sequences are SEHNR and FQNEAQ (reference sequence). The CDR3 has 14 amino acids.

This clonotype was picked up a small number of times. The V gene is TRBV12-3 or TRBV12-4, the J gene TRBJ1-2, with D tentatively TRBD1 (6 bases). The V gene lost 6 bases and the J gene lost 3 bases, with 20 bases spanning the gap. The CDR3 loop spans 16 amino acids. This CDR3 is CASRTTGMSWYYGYTF. In nucleotides, the CDR3 is TGTGCCAGCAGGACCACAGGGATGTCTTGGTACTATGGCTACACCTTC.

V gene TRBV28 combines with J gene TRBJ2-7; D remains ambiguous. The germline CDR1 and CDR2 sequences are MDHEN and SYDVKM. CDR3 length: 12 amino acids. Trimming left V 7 bases short and J 4 bases short, with 11 bases between. The CDR3 loop reads CASTRLSYEQYF. CDR3 nucleotide sequence: TGTGCCAGCACCCGACTGAGTTACGAGCAGTACTTC. Together with reference TRBV28 and TRBJ2-7, the CDR3 gives the full variable domain: DVKVTQSSRYLVKRTGEKVFLECVQDMDHENMFWYRQDPGLGLRLIYFSYDVKMKEKGDIPEGYSVSREKKERFSLILESASTNQTSMYLCASTRLSYEQYFGPGTRLTVT.

Of note for this clonotype: It is likely a read error, because the conserved phenylalanine at the end of the CDR3 is missing. The rearrangement joins TRBV7-2 to TRBJ1-1; D ambiguous. The CDR3 covers 13 residues. V lost 3 bases to trimming and J lost 1 base, with 6 bases between them. Germline V gene sequence: CDR1 SGHTA, CDR2 FQGNSA. The CDR3 region has the DNA TGTGCCAGCAGCTTGCGACAGAACACTGAAGCTTTCTCT. Protein product: CASSLRQNTEAFS.

The chain combines TRBV11-2 with TRBJ1-1, with D hard to call. This CDR3 comprises 15 residues. Trimming left V 2 bases short and J 4 bases short, with 14 bases between. Germline V gene lookup returns CDR1 SGHAT and CDR2 FQNNGV. CDR3 residues: CASSLRSADGTEAFF. The CDR3 DNA reads as TGTGCCAGCAGCTTAAGGTCAGCGGACGGCACTGAAGCTTTCTTT.

The chain links TRBV30 to TRBJ2-2; 7 nucleotides match TRBD2. Per the germline V gene, CDR1 is GTSNPN and CDR2 is SVGIG (reference sequence). The CDR3 extends over 15 amino acids. V shed 4 bases and J 0 bases; nucleotides not matched to a gene: 5. The CDR3 bases are TGTGCCTGGATGGTCGGGACTACGAACACCGGGGAGCTGTTTTTT. Its translation: CAWMVGTTNTGELFF.

V is TRBV6-2 or TRBV6-3 and J is TRBJ2-2; TRBD2 aligns across 12 bases. CDR3 length: 18 amino acids. V lost 2 bases to trimming and J lost 4 bases; unmatched junction nucleotides: 8. CDR1 and CDR2 (germline): MNHEY, SVGEGT. CDR3 sequence (DNA): TGTGCCAGCAGTTACATCTCCCTAGCGGGAGGGCCCACCGGGGAGCTGTTTTTT. Translating gives CASSYISLAGGPTGELFF.

The CDR3: CATSDPTDSGANVLTF. The CDR3 DNA follows: TGTGCCACCAGTGATCCGACAGATTCTGGGGCCAACGTCCTGACTTTC. The chain uses TRBV24-1 and TRBJ2-6, with TRBD1 as a possible D gene (5 bases). CDR3 size: 16 residues. Germline V CDR1 and CDR2: KGHDR, SFDVKD. V lost 3 bases and J 1 base, leaving 9 bases between the germline ends.

This clonotype was observed once. V gene TRBV28 combines with J gene TRBJ2-7, with D perhaps matching TRBD1 (6 bases). CDR1 MDHEN and CDR2 SYDVKM come from the germline V gene. V was clipped by 10 bases and J by 7 bases, with 23 bases between them. The CDR3 totals 14 residues. The DNA of the CDR3 is TGTGCCACCGCGTATTCGGGACGTAGGGGGGAGCAGTACTTC. Its translation is CATAYSGRRGEQYF. The whole variable domain, remainder taken from reference TRBV28 and TRBJ2-7, is DVKVTQSSRYLVKRTGEKVFLECVQDMDHENMFWYRQDPGLGLRLIYFSYDVKMKEKGDIPEGYSVSREKKERFSLILESASTNQTSMYLCATAYSGRRGEQYFGPGTRLTVT.

This clonotype was picked up a small number of times. This chain connects TRBV4-3 to TRBJ2-7; possibly TRBD2 for D (7 bases). V shed 1 base and J shed 7 bases, with 17 bases lying between them. This CDR3 region has 15 residues. Germline-derived CDR1 and CDR2 are LGHNA and YSLEER. This CDR3 is CASSQAGGRLGEQYF. The CDR3 nucleotides read TGCGCCAGCAGCCAAGCGGGGGGCAGATTGGGGGAGCAGTACTTC.

The chain carries TRBV7-7 and TRBJ1-6, with 8 bases aligning to TRBD1. Unmatched junction bases numbered 5, after V lost 6 bases and J lost 10 bases. In germline, CDR1 is SSHAT, CDR2 FNYEAQ (reference sequence). This CDR3 contains 13 residues. The DNA of the CDR3 is TGTGCCAGCAGTTCGAACAGGGGGTCACCCCTCCACTTT. Encoded protein: CASSSNRGSPLHF. Drawing the rest from reference TRBV7-7 and TRBJ1-6, the complete variable domain is GAGVSQSPRYKVTKRGQDVTLRCDPISSHATLYWYQQALGQGPEFLTYFNYEAQPDKSGLPSDRFSAERPEGSISTLTIQRTEQRDSAMYRCASSSNRGSPLHFGNGTRLTVT.

The CDR3 DNA follows: TGCAGTGCTAGACTGGGGAATACAGATACGCAGTATTTT. Its translation is CSARLGNTDTQYF. The V and J genes are TRBV20-1 and TRBJ2-3; D unclear. V was trimmed by 2 bases and J by 3 bases, leaving 9 bases between them. The V gene's germline CDR1 is DFQATT and CDR2 SNEGSKA (reference sequence). This CDR3 is 13 amino acids long.

There are a few counts of this clonotype. The gene calls are TRBV7-6 and TRBJ1-5; D is unclear. The V end lost 5 bases, the J end lost 0 bases, and 14 bases lay between the germline ends. Germline assignment: CDR1 SGHVS and CDR2 FNYEAQ. The CDR3 has 16 residues. The CDR3 DNA sequence: TGTGCCAGCAGCCAATTTCCGGCGGGTAGCAATCAGCCCCAGCATTTT. Translating it yields CASSQFPAGSNQPQHF.